Shown below are 17 T cell receptor beta chains from a single sample sequenced in a study of T cells expressing NK-cell markers. No DNA is given; TCRdb re-called the 5' RACE reads and lists each CDR3 protein once. The data include about 260,000 distinct CDR3 sequences; the top ten clones carry 3.5% to 5%. Sequenced sample: blood T cells: a sorted CD56 or NKG2C T cell subset, CD4+ or CD8+ T cells, or bulk PBMC T cells (not recorded which). These receptors came from a woman between 18 and 69 years old in good health.

The CDR3 here is CSARVPRGTGRNTIYF. The chain carries TRBV20-1 and TRBJ1-3; TCRdb lists TRBD1, though no DNA is available to test this call. The germline CDR1 and CDR2 sequences are DFQATT and SNEGSKA (reference sequence). The CDR3 is 16 residues long.

The V call is TRBV11-2, the J call TRBJ2-2. The CDR3 loop spans 14 amino acids. CDR1 is SGHAT and CDR2 is FQNNGV in the germline V gene. The CDR3: CASRTDSNTGELFF.

The chain's CDR3 is CASSQGVTANSPLHF. This chain uses TRBV4-3 with TRBJ1-6. From germline, CDR1 is LGHNA and CDR2 YSLEER. The CDR3 runs 15 residues.

The chain uses TRBV18 and TRBJ2-1; the D call of TRBD1 rests on TCRdb alone, since no DNA is present to check it. Per the germline V gene, CDR1 is KGHSH and CDR2 is LQKENI. The CDR3 is 15 amino acids. CDR3 sequence reads: CASSPSGQPNNEQFF.

This chain uses TRBV29-1 with TRBJ1-1. The CDR3 is made up of 13 amino acids. The germline gives CDR1 SQVTM, CDR2 ANQGSEA. Here the CDR3 reads CSVSALVNTEAFF.

The CDR3 here is CASSPGTSGRETQYF. V gene TRBV7-7 combines with J gene TRBJ2-5; TCRdb picks TRBD2, but there is no DNA to check that call. Germline values: CDR1 SSHAT, CDR2 FNYEAQ (reference sequence). The CDR3 is 15 amino acids.

CDR3 region: CAISDPMGLSEAFF. This chain links TRBV10-3 with TRBJ1-1. The CDR3 runs 14 residues. Germline values: CDR1 ENHRY, CDR2 SYGVKD.

The chain combines TRBV5-1 with TRBJ1-3. Germline CDR1 and CDR2: SGHRS and YFSETQ. The CDR3 spans 16 residues. CDR3 sequence: CASSLWETGSGNTIYF.

The chain is built from TRBV29-1 and TRBJ2-5; without DNA, the TCRdb call of TRBD1 cannot be checked. Germline V gene lookup returns CDR1 SQVTM and CDR2 ANQGSEA. The CDR3 is made up of 13 amino acids. The CDR3 reads CSARDRGRETQYF.

The rearrangement uses TRBV20-1 and TRBJ1-1; TCRdb's assignment of TRBD1 cannot be checked, as there is no DNA. Germline CDR1 and CDR2: DFQATT and SNEGSKA (reference sequence). This CDR3 is 13 amino acids long. The CDR3 protein is CSAATGLDTEAFF.

The rearrangement joins TRBV18 to TRBJ2-7; with no DNA, the TCRdb D assignment of TRBD1 cannot be verified. Germline assignment: CDR1 KGHSH and CDR2 LQKENI. The CDR3 totals 15 residues. Here the CDR3 reads CASSPGRTESYEQYF.

The V and J genes are TRBV3-1 and TRBJ2-5; checking the TCRdb D call of TRBD2 is not possible without DNA. The CDR3 consists of 18 residues. Germline CDR1 and CDR2: LGHDT and YNNKEL (reference sequence). CDR3 residues: CASSEARMSRGYQETQYF.

The CDR3: CASSLRWTATSTDTQYF. The J gene is TRBJ2-3, the V gene TRBV7-2; with no DNA, the TCRdb D assignment of TRBD1 cannot be verified. The CDR3 contains 17 residues. Germline assignment: CDR1 SGHTA and CDR2 FQGNSA.

The chain uses TRBV7-2 and TRBJ1-5; the TRBD1 assignment by TCRdb is unverifiable without DNA. Germline CDR1 reads SGHTA; CDR2 reads FQGNSA. The CDR3 is 16 residues long. CDR3: CASSLSSAQGDQPQHF.

The V call is TRBV5-1, the J call TRBJ2-3. This CDR3 comprises 13 residues. Germline CDR1 reads SGHRS; CDR2 reads YFSETQ. The CDR3 is CASRVGLGDTQYF.

The chain carries TRBV20-1 and TRBJ2-2; TCRdb picks TRBD2, but there is no DNA to check that call. From germline, CDR1 is DFQATT and CDR2 SNEGSKA (reference sequence). The CDR3 extends over 14 amino acids. This CDR3 is CSAWLAAGTGELFF.

The genes are TRBV20-1 and TRBJ1-1; TCRdb's D call of TRBD1 is untestable without DNA. CDR1 is DFQATT and CDR2 is SNEGSKA in the germline V gene (reference sequence). The CDR3 sequence is 19 residues long. The CDR3 loop is CSARDCIGAGGAANTEAFF.